These T cell receptor beta chains were read from a single sample in a study of regulatory T cells in long-lasting Graves disease. In TCRdb, the multiplex PCR reads were re-called with MiXCR into one record per CDR3 protein. The sample carries a few hundred thousand distinct CDR3 sequences, around 24% recorded once. Source: peripheral blood mononuclear cells (PBMCs), taken when the disease was refractory, from a patient treated with antithyroid drugs. These receptor sequences come from a female donor with Graves disease. Both conserved end residues are part of each CDR3.

V | CDR3
TRBV25-1 | CASSEFGLRANVLTF
TRBV6-2/TRBV6-3 | CASSYSPAGGTDTQYF
TRBV2 | CASSQQGPNYGYTF
TRBV5-1 | CASSQQGARSNEQFF
TRBV4-2 | CASSRPGHMSYEQYF
TRBV19 | CASSIALDQPQHF
TRBV28 | CASSLGENGYTF
TRBV9 | CASSESIGNTEAFF
TRBV11-1 | CASSKMTSGLYEQYF
TRBV28 | CASSLLQVQSYGYTF
TRBV11-2 | CASSDRARAANTGELFF
TRBV5-1 | CASSPSWGGSSYEQYF
TRBV20-1 | CSARRPGQSYEQYF
TRBV2 | CASSGWGHTSSGANVLTF
TRBV7-3 | CTSSPDWGGTTDTQYF
TRBV30 | CAWGTLRPGETQYF
TRBV3-1 | CASSQVWTAALGTGNTIYF
TRBV6-1 | CASSVGLSYEQYF
TRBV4-2 | CASSQDEGHQETQYF
TRBV20-1 | CSAAGVGPGYTF
TRBV2 | CASSEIEANLREQYF
TRBV7-8 | CASSYRHLSSYEQYF
TRBV29-1 | CSALGDAGGGYTF
TRBV19 | CASSPDAPFYGYTF
TRBV29-1 | CSVEIQGDIQYF
TRBV5-5 | CASSLTGVNTGELFF
TRBV27 | CASSFRDSGRNTGELFF
TRBV5-6 | CASTQGVGSYTF
TRBV15 | CATSRTGDWPEAFF
TRBV7-6 | CASSLGTGLGEQYF
TRBV28 | CASSLSGGPNQLQHF
TRBV6-2/TRBV6-3 | CASSEYLQGTYGYTF
TRBV30 | CAWRGGNTGELFF
TRBV19 | CASMTGTGASGANVLTF
TRBV20-1 | CSASYRAYEQYF
TRBV28 | CASSLDTAEKLFF
TRBV12-3/TRBV12-4 | CASCIQGHGELFF
TRBV6-1 | CASRSGQKEQYF
TRBV6-1 | CASRPLHTDTQYF
TRBV20-1 | CSARSGSLFYEQYF
TRBV28 | CASSVAGTGGYVWNQPQHF
TRBV7-8 | CASSLGGTGMETQYF
TRBV12-3/TRBV12-4 | CASSRLRTGVMETQYF